These 20 T cell receptor beta chains share one sample of origin, sequenced in a study of identical twins' blood T cells. MiXCR was run by TCRdb on the 5' RACE reads, yielding one entry per CDR3 protein. The table includes hundreds of thousands of distinct CDR3 sequences, 28% detected once. The sequenced sample was PBMCs. All receptors derive from a woman aged 18-49 years in good health.

The CDR3 here is CASSFEYYVSSRELFF. CDR3 in DNA: TGTGCCAGCAGCTTTGAGTACTACGTATCCTCCCGGGAGCTGTTTTTT. This rearrangement joins TRBV11-2 to TRBJ2-2; D unresolved. Germline assignment: CDR1 SGHAT and CDR2 FQNNGV. The CDR3 runs to 16 residues. Deletions cut 3 bases from V and 9 bases from J, with 20 bases between. Based on the CDR3 plus reference TRBV11-2 and TRBJ2-2, the full variable domain is EAGVAQSPRYKIIEKRQSVAFWCNPISGHATLYWYQQILGQGPKLLIQFQNNGVVDDSQLPKDRFSAERLKGVDSTLKIQPAKLEDSAVYLCASSFEYYVSSRELFFGEGSRLTVL.

The chain recombines TRBV9 with TRBJ2-3, with TRBD2 as a possible D gene (5 bases). This CDR3 region has 16 residues. The germline gives CDR1 SGDLS, CDR2 YYNGEE. Trimming shortened V by 0 bases and J by 2 bases, and 13 bases separated the two germline ends. CDR3 sequence: CASSVGGRGLTDTQYF. The CDR3, as DNA: TGTGCCAGCAGCGTAGGTGGCAGAGGGCTCACAGATACGCAGTATTTT. Full variable domain (remainder filled in from reference TRBV9 and TRBJ2-3): DSGVTQTPKHLITATGQRVTLRCSPRSGDLSVYWYQQSLDQGLQFLIQYYNGEERAKGNILERFSAQQFPDLHSELNLSSLELGDSALYFCASSVGGRGLTDTQYFGPGTRLTVL.

This CDR3 is CASSYSMEQPYYTF. The DNA of the CDR3 is TGTGCCAGCAGTTACTCGATGGAACAGCCCTACTACACCTTC. V is TRBV6-6 and J is TRBJ1-2, with no clear D. Looked up from germline, CDR1 is MNHNY and CDR2 is SVGAGI (reference sequence). The CDR3 spans 14 residues. Deletions cut 0 bases from V and 10 bases from J, with 15 bases between.

The rearrangement uses TRBV11-2 and TRBJ2-7, with a tentative D call TRBD2 (5 bases). V was trimmed by 5 bases and J by 0 bases, leaving 11 bases between them. CDR3 length equals 14 residues. Germline CDR1 reads SGHAT; CDR2 reads FQNNGV. CDR3 amino acids: CASSPRGNSYEQYF. The CDR3 DNA reads TGTGCCAGCAGCCCCAGAGGGAACTCCTACGAGCAGTACTTC.

The CDR3 is CASRMGQGVTEAFF. In nucleotides, the CDR3 is TGTGCCAGCAGGATGGGACAGGGAGTGACTGAAGCTTTCTTT. The V gene is TRBV7-9, the J gene TRBJ1-1; 9 nucleotides agree with TRBD1. The CDR3 loop spans 14 amino acids. CDR1 is SEHNR and CDR2 is FQNEAQ in the germline V gene (reference sequence). V was clipped by 6 bases and J by 5 bases; unmatched bases: 7.

Of note for this clonotype: Being one base from a much bigger clone, this may be a read error. The chain combines TRBV14 with TRBJ1-2; D gene unclear. V was cut by 1 base and J by 7 bases, with 4 bases left in between. The germline gives CDR1 SGHDN, CDR2 FVKESK. The CDR3 consists of 11 residues. The CDR3 loop is CASSQGCGYTF. The CDR3 DNA follows: TGTGCCAGCAGCCAAGGGTGTGGCTACACCTTC.

About this clonotype itself: A junction boundary mismatches the germline segment, possibly from a read error. This sequence joins TRBV27 and TRBJ2-1; possibly TRBD2 for D (5 bases). CDR3 length: 13 amino acids. From germline, CDR1 is MNHEY and CDR2 SMNVEV (reference sequence). CDR3 loop: CASRKRGYNDQFF. The CDR3 DNA reads TGTGCCAGCAGGAAACGAGGGTACAATGATCAGTTCTTC.

This clonotype was observed at least ten times. The chain recombines TRBV20-1 with TRBJ2-5, with a possible D match to TRBD1 (6 bases). This CDR3 comprises 12 residues. Germline loops: CDR1 DFQATT, CDR2 SNEGSKA (reference sequence). V dropped 6 bases and J dropped 6 bases, with 14 bases sitting between them. The CDR3: CSAQLDRQTQYF. The CDR3 DNA reads as TGCAGTGCCCAACTTGACAGGCAGACCCAGTACTTC.

This clonotype came up a few times. The rearrangement joins TRBV9 to TRBJ2-2; TRBD1 agrees at 9 bases. The junction had 8 bases not matched to a gene; V was cut back by 6 bases and J by 2 bases. This CDR3 comprises 16 residues. CDR1 and CDR2 (germline): SGDLS, YYNGEE. The chain's CDR3 is CASTPAGQGNTGELFF. The CDR3 DNA reads as TGTGCCAGCACCCCCGCGGGACAGGGAAACACCGGGGAGCTGTTTTTT.

Of note for this clonotype: A much larger clone is a single base away; this may be a read error. Since the CDR3 does not end with the conserved phenylalanine or tryptophan, this likely comes from a read error. The V call is TRBV29-1, the J call TRBJ1-2; D is uncertain. CDR1 is SQVTM and CDR2 is ANQGSEA in the germline V gene. The CDR3 runs 13 residues. Trimming took 7 bases from V and 0 from J, leaving 12 bases between them. CDR3 region: CSATVRSNYGYTL. The CDR3 nucleotides are TGCAGCGCTACCGTTCGATCTAACTATGGCTACACCCTC.

The sample holds many counts of this clonotype. CDR3 residues: CASSQTGPGGKLFF. The DNA of the CDR3 is TGTGCCAGCAGCCAGACAGGTCCGGGGGGAAAACTGTTTTTT. The chain carries TRBV14 and TRBJ1-4, with D possibly TRBD1 on 6 matching bases. The CDR3 spans 14 residues. Germline V gene sequence: CDR1 SGHDN, CDR2 FVKESK. V lost 3 bases and J lost 10, with 15 bases in between.

V is TRBV5-1 and J is TRBJ1-1; 10 bases line up with TRBD1. CDR1 SGHRS and CDR2 YFSETQ come from the germline V gene. The CDR3 covers 15 residues. Unmatched junction bases numbered 5, after V lost 6 bases and J lost 0 bases. CDR3 bases: TGCGCCAGCAACCCGGGACAGGGGATGAACACTGAAGCTTTCTTT. Translated: CASNPGQGMNTEAFF.

V and J are TRBV9 and TRBJ1-1; D gene uncertain. In germline, CDR1 is SGDLS, CDR2 YYNGEE. The CDR3 spans 15 residues. V was shortened by 4 bases and J by 0 bases, with 13 bases between the two germline ends. This CDR3 is CASSPWAAMNTEAFF. As DNA, the CDR3 is TGTGCCAGCAGCCCATGGGCAGCAATGAACACTGAAGCTTTCTTT.

This clonotype came up a few times. V usage is TRBV6-6 and J usage is TRBJ2-3; 15 bases map to TRBD2. CDR1 MNHNY and CDR2 SVGAGI come from the germline V gene (reference sequence). The CDR3 consists of 15 residues. V dropped 6 bases and J dropped 4; count of bases not matched to a gene: 2. In nucleotides, the CDR3 is TGTGCCAGCAGAGGACTAGCGGGGGGGGCAGATACGCAGTATTTT. Translating it yields CASRGLAGGADTQYF.

This clonotype was counted many times. The V call is TRBV20-1, the J call TRBJ1-2, with 10 bases identical to TRBD1. The J segment lost 4 bases and the V segment lost 6 bases, leaving 5 bases of the junction unmatched. Germline V gives CDR1 DFQATT, CDR2 SNEGSKA (reference sequence). This CDR3 is 13 amino acids long. This chain's CDR3 is CSAPTGGSYGYTF. CDR3 in DNA: TGCAGTGCCCCGACAGGGGGCAGCTATGGCTACACCTTC.

The chain joins TRBV20-1 to TRBJ1-1; TRBD1 is a possible D gene (5 bases). V was trimmed by 0 bases and J by 2 bases, leaving 13 bases between them. CDR1 and CDR2 (germline): DFQATT, SNEGSKA (reference sequence). CDR3 length: 15 amino acids. This chain's CDR3 is CSARDIKGSNTEAFF. The CDR3 nucleotides read TGCAGTGCTAGAGATATAAAGGGGTCAAACACTGAAGCTTTCTTT.

The chain uses TRBV6-5 and TRBJ2-5; 8 bases fit TRBD1. Germline CDR1 MNHEY, CDR2 SVGAGI. The CDR3 is 14 amino acids. Trimming at V came to 6 bases and at J to 4 bases, leaving 7 bases not matched to a gene. CDR3 in DNA: TGTGCCAGCAGCCCGGGACAGGAGGTAGAGACCCAGTACTTC. It yields the protein CASSPGQEVETQYF.

This chain uses TRBV20-1 with TRBJ2-4, with 8 bases that match TRBD1. CDR1 and CDR2 (germline): DFQATT, SNEGSKA (reference sequence). Trimming removed 4 bases from V and 0 bases from J; junction bases left unmatched: 8. The CDR3 runs to 16 residues. CDR3 nucleotides: TGCAGTGCTATTTCAGACAGGGGTATAGCCAAAAACATTCAGTACTTC. Amino acid sequence: CSAISDRGIAKNIQYF.

The chain links TRBV7-2 to TRBJ1-4; perhaps TRBD1 as D (5 bases). V was cut by 0 bases and J by 1 base, with 9 bases left in between. The CDR3 spans 16 residues. Germline CDR1 reads SGHTA; CDR2 reads FQGNSA. For the CDR3, the DNA is TGTGCCAGCAGCTTAGCGCTTGGGGGAACTAATGAAAAACTGTTTTTT. Amino acids: CASSLALGGTNEKLFF.

This chain uses TRBV10-2 with TRBJ2-2; TRBD2 matches 9 bases. Trimming removed 8 bases from V and 4 bases from J; junction bases left unmatched: 2. This CDR3 is built from 13 residues. The V gene's germline CDR1 is WSHSY and CDR2 SAAADI. The CDR3 loop is CASGTSITGELFF. The DNA of the CDR3 is TGCGCCAGCGGGACTAGCATCACCGGGGAGCTGTTTTTT.